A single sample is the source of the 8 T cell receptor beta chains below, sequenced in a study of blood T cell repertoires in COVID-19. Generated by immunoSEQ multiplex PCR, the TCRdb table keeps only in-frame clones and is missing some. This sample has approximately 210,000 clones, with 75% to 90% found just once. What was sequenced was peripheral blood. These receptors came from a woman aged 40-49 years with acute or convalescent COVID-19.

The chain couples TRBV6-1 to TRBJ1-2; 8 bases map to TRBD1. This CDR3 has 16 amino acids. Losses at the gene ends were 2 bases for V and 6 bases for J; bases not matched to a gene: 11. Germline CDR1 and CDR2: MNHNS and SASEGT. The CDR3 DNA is TGTGCCAGCAGTGAAAATGAAATAGGGACAGGTGATGGCTACACCTTC. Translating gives CASSENEIGTGDGYTF.

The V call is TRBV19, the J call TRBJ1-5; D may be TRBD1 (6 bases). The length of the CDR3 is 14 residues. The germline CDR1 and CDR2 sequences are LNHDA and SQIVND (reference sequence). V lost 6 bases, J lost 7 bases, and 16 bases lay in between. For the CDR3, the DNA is TGTGCCAGTAGCATACAGGGTGAAGGCCAGCCCCAGCATTTT. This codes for CASSIQGEGQPQHF.

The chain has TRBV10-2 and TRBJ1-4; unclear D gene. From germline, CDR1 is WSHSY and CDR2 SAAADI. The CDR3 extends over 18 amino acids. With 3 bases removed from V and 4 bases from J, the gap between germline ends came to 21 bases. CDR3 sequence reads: CASSDALGGLELNEKLFF. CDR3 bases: TGCGCCAGCAGTGATGCCCTGGGTGGATTGGAGCTTAATGAAAAACTGTTTTTT.

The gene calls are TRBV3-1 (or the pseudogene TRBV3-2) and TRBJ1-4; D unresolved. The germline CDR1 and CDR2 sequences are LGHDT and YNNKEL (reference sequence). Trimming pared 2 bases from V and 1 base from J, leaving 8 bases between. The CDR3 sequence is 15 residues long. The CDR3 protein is CASSQSLGTNEKLFF. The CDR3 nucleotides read TGTGCCAGCAGCCAAAGCCTTGGAACTAATGAAAAACTGTTTTTT.

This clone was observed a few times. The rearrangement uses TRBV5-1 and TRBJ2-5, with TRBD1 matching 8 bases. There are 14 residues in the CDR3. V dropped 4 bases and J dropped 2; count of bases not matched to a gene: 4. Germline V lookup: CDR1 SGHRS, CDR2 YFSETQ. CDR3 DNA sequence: TGCGCCAGCAGCCCGTACAGGGGGCAAGAGACCCAGTACTTC. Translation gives CASSPYRGQETQYF.

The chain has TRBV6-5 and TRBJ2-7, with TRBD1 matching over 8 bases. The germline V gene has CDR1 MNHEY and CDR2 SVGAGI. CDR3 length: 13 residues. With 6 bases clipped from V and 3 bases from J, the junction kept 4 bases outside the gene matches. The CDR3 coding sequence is TGTGCCAGCAGCATCGGACAGGGCTACGAGCAGTACGTC. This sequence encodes CASSIGQGYEQYV.

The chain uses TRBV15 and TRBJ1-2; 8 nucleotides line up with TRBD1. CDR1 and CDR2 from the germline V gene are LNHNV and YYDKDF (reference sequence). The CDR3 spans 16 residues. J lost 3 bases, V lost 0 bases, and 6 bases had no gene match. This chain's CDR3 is CATSRERTGLDYGYTF. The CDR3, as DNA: TGTGCCACCAGCAGAGAAAGGACAGGGCTCGACTATGGCTACACCTTC.

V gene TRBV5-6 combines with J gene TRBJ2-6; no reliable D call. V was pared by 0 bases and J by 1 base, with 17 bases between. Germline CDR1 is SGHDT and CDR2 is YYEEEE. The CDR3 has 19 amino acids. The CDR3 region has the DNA TGTGCCAGCAGCTTGGGGTCCCGGGTCCGCCTTTCTGGGGCCAACGTCCTGACTTTC. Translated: CASSLGSRVRLSGANVLTF. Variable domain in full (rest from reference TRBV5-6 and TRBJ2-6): DAGVTQSPTHLIKTRGQQVTLRCSPKSGHDTVSWYQQALGQGPQFIFQYYEEEERQRGNFPDRFSGHQFPNYSSELNVNALLLGDSALYLCASSLGSRVRLSGANVLTFGAGSRLTVL.